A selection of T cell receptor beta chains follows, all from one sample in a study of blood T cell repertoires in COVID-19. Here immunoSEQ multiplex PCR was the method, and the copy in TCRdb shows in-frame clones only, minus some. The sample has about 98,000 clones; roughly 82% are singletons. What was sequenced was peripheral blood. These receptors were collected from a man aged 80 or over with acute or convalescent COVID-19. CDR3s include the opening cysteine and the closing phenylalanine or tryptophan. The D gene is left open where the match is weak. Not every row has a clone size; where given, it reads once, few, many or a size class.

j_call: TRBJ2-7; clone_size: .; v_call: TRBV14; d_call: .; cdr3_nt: TGTGCCAGCAGCCAAGCCATCGGAGGTGAGCAGTACTTC; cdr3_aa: CASSQAIGGEQYF
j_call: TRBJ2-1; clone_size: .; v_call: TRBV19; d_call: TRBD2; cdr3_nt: TGTGCCAGTCAGGCGGGAGGCGCCTACAATGAGCAGTTCTTC; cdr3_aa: CASQAGGAYNEQFF
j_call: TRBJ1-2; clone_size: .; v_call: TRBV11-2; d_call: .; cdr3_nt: TGTGCCAGCAGCTCAACCAGGGGAGGGAACTATGGCTACACCTTC; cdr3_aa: CASSSTRGGNYGYTF
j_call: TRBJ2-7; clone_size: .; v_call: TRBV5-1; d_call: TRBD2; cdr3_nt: TGCGCCAGCAGCTCCGGGACTAGCACTATATACGAGCAGTACTTC; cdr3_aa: CASSSGTSTIYEQYF
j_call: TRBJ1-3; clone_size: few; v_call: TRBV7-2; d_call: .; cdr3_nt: TGTGCCAGCAGCCTCAGCAGGGAACAGAACACCATATATTTT; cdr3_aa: CASSLSREQNTIYF
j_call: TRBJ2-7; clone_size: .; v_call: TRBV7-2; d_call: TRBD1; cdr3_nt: TGTGCCAGCAGGCGGACAGGGTTCGAGCAGTACTTC; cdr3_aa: CASRRTGFEQYF
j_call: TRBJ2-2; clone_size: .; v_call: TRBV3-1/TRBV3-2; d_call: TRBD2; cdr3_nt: TGTGCCAGCAGTTCCCGCGGGGGGGACAACACCGGGGAGCTGTTTTTT; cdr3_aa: CASSSRGGDNTGELFF
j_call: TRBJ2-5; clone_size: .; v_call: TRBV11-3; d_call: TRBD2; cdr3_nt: TGTGCCAGCAGCACGGGACTAGCAGGGGAGACCCAGTACTTC; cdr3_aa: CASSTGLAGETQYF
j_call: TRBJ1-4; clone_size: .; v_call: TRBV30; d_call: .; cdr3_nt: TGTGCCTGGAGAGAACAAACAGGGTATGGGGAAAAACTGTTTTTT; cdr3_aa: CAWREQTGYGEKLFF
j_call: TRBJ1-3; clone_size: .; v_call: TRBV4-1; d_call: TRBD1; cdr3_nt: TGCGCCAGCAGCCAAGGGACAGGACTAGGAAACACCATATATTTT; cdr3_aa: CASSQGTGLGNTIYF
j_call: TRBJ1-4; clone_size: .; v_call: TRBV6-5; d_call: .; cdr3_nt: TGTGCCAGCAGGGGCCGAACCCCCAATGAAAAACTGTTTTTT; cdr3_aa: CASRGRTPNEKLFF
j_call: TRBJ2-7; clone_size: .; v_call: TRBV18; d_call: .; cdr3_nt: TGTGCCAGCTCACTTGGAGGAGGACCCGAGCAGTACTTC; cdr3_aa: CASSLGGGPEQYF
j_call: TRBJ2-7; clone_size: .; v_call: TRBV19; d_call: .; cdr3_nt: TGTGCCAGTAGTATCAATAGGGGTAACTACGAGCAGTACTTC; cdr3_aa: CASSINRGNYEQYF
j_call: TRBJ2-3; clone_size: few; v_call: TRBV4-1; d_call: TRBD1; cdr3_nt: TGCGCCAGCAGCCGGGACAGGGGAAGCACAGATACGCAGTATTTT; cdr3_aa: CASSRDRGSTDTQYF
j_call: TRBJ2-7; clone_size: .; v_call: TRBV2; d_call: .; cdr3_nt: TGTGCCAGCAGTGAATCCCCTTCCTACGAGCAGTACTTC; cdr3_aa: CASSESPSYEQYF
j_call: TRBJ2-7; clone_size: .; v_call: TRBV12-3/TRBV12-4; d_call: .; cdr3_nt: TGTGCCAGCAGCCTCAGGGCGTACGAGCAGTACTTC; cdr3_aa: CASSLRAYEQYF
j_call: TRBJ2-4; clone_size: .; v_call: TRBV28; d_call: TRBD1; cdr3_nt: TGTGCCACTACACCGGGACAGGGGTCCAAAAACATTCAGTACTTC; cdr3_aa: CATTPGQGSKNIQYF
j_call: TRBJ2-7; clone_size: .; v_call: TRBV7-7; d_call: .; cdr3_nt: TGTGCTAGCAGCTTAGCGCGTAGGAGAGAGCAGTACTTC; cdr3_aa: CASSLARRREQYF
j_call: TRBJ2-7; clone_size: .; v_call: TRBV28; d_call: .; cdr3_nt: TGTGCCAGCACCAAAGGTGGGAGCTCCTACGAGCAGTACTTC; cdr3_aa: CASTKGGSSYEQYF
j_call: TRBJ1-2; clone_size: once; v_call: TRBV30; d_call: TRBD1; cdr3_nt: TGTGCCTGGAGTGCGGACAGGGAGGGAGGCTACACCTTC; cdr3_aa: CAWSADREGGYTF
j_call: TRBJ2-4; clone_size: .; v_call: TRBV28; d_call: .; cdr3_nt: TGTGCCAGCAGCACTACCGCGAGGGTAGCCAAAAACATTCAGTACTTC; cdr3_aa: CASSTTARVAKNIQYF
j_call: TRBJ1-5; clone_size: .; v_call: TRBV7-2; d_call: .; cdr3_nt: TGTGCCAGCAGCTTTCAGGGTTTCGATCAGCCCCAGCATTTT; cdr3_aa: CASSFQGFDQPQHF
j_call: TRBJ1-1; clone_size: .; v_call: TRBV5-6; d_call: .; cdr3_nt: TGTGCCAGCAGCTTGGGCCGGGGTCGAAGCGCTGAAGCTTTCTTT; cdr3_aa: CASSLGRGRSAEAFF
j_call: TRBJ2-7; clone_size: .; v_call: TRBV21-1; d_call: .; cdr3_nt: TGTGCCAGCACCAAAAACAGGGGGCGACTCTACGAGCAGTACTTC; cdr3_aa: CASTKNRGRLYEQYF
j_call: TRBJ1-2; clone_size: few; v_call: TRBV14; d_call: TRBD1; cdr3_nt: TGTGCCAGCAGCCAGGGACAGGGCCGATCCTATGGCTACACCTTC; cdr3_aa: CASSQGQGRSYGYTF
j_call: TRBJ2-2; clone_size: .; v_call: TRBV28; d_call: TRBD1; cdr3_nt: TGTGCCAGCAGTGAATGGGACAGGGGGAACACCGGGGAGCTGTTTTTT; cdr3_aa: CASSEWDRGNTGELFF
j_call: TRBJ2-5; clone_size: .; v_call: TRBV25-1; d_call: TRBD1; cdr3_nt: TGTGCCAGCAGTGGGCCCGGGACAGGTTCTGAGACCCAGTACTTC; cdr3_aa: CASSGPGTGSETQYF
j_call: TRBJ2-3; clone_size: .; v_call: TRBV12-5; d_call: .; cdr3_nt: TGTGCTAGTGGTCGAGGGAGATCGACAGATACGCAGTATTTT; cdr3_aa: CASGRGRSTDTQYF
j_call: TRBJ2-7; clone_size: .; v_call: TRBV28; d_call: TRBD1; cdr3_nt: TGTGCCAGCAGTTTACTGGGGGTCAGGGGGCACGAGCAGTACTTC; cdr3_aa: CASSLLGVRGHEQYF
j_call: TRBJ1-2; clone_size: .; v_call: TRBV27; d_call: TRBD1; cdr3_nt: TGTGCCAGCAGAAGACAGGGGGCCGAGGGCTACACCTTC; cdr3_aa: CASRRQGAEGYTF
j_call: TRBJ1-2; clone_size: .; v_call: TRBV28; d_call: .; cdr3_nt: TGTGCCACCGGTTTGGCAGGAGGGGATGATGGCTACACCTTC; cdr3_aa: CATGLAGGDDGYTF
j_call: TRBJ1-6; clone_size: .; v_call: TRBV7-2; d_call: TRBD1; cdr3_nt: TGTGCCAGCAGCCCCTGGACAGGGGGGCATAGAGGAGGTTCACCCCTCCACTTT; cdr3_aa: CASSPWTGGHRGGSPLHF
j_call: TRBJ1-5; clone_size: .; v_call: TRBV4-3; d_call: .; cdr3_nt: TGCGCCAGCAGCCAAGTTCTTACGGGTAGTCAGCCCCAGCATTTT; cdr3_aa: CASSQVLTGSQPQHF
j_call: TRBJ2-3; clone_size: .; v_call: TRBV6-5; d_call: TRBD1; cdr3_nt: TGTGCCAGCAGGGCCCTAGGGGGCGGAACAGATACGCAGTATTTT; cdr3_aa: CASRALGGGTDTQYF
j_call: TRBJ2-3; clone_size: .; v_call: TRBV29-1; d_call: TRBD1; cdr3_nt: TGCAGCGTTGAGGCTCCCGACAGGGGCACAGATACGCAGTATTTT; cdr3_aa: CSVEAPDRGTDTQYF
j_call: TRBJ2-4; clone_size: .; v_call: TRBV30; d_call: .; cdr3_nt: TGTGCCTGGAACTACAAAAACATTCAGTACTTC; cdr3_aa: CAWNYKNIQYF
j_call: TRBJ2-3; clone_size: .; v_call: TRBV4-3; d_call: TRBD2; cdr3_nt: TGCGCCAGCAGCCAAGTAGGACCAGGACTAGCGGACACAGATACGCAGTATTTT; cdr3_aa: CASSQVGPGLADTDTQYF
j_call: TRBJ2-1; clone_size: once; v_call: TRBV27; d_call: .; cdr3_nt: TGTGCCAGCAGTTCCAGCTCCTACAATGAGCAGTTCTTC; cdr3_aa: CASSSSSYNEQFF
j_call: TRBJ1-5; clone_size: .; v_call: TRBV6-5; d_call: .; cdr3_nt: TGTGCCAAGCGAGGACAGCCCCAGCATTTT; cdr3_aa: CAKRGQPQHF
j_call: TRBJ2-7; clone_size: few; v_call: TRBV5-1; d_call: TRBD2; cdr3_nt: TGCGCCAGCAGCCACACCGGGACTAGCGGGGGTTACGAGCAGTACTTC; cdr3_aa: CASSHTGTSGGYEQYF
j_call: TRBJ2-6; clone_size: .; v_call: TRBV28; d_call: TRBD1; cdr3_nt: TGTGCCAGCACCTCGTCGGGGACAGCCCACTCTGGGGCCAACGTCCTGACTTTC; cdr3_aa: CASTSSGTAHSGANVLTF
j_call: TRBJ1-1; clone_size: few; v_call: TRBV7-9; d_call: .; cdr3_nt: TGTGCCAGCAGCTCCCGTGAGGCCCGAAACACTGAAGCTTTCTTT; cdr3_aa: CASSSREARNTEAFF
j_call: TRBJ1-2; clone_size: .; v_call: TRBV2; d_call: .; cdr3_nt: TGTGCCAGCAGTGAAGAATTGGACACCTACTATGGCTACACCTTC; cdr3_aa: CASSEELDTYYGYTF
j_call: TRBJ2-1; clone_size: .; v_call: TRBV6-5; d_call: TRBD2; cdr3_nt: TGTGCCACAAAATGGGGGGGAGGAGATGAGCAGTTCTTC; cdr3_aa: CATKWGGGDEQFF
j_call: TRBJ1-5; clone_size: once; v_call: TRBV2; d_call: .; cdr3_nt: TGTGCCAGCAGTGAGTTGGGAAGGACAAGGGGTCCCCAGCATTTT; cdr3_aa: CASSELGRTRGPQHF
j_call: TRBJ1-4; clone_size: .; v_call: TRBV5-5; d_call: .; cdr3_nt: TGTGCCAGCAGCCCCGGACGGGTCGGACTTGAAAAACTGTTTTTT; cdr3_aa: CASSPGRVGLEKLFF
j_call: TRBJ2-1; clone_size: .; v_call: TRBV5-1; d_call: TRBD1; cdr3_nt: TGCGCCAGCATCCGGGACAGGGGCTATGATGAGCAGTTCTTC; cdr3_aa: CASIRDRGYDEQFF
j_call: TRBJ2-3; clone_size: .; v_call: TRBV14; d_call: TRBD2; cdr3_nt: TGTGCCAGCAGCCGAAAACCAGCGGGAGGGGGCACAGATACGCAGTATTTT; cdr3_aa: CASSRKPAGGGTDTQYF